This T cell receptor beta chain was identified during a study of identical twins. The study, taken as a whole, reports: Conclusions came from cross-sectional statistical analysis, not from following the same donors.

A universal primer site was incorporated via template switching, and the cDNA contained unique molecular identifiers. TCRdb re-called the 5' RACE reads through MiXCR, storing one row per CDR3 protein. The sample has 450,000 to 650,000 distinct CDR3 sequences; approximately 16% are singletons. This clonotype was counted a few times. What it binds is not known. CDR3 length: 16 residues. Germline CDR1 and CDR2: SGHTS and YDEGEE. With V trimmed by 0 bases and J by 3 bases, 7 bases remained unmatched. This sample also belongs to another study, concerning yellow fever vaccine responses in identical twins.

The chain uses TRBV5-8 and TRBJ2-3; TRBD1 agrees at 7 bases. Sequencing was carried out using CD4+ T cells sorted from blood. The receptor was isolated from a young woman in good health. The CDR3 reads CASSLDDRVRTDTQYF. The CDR3 region has the DNA TGTGCCAGCAGCTTGGACGACAGGGTACGGACAGATACGCAGTATTTT.